This entry lists 25 T cell receptor beta chains sequenced from one sample in a study of T-cell memory formation after mild COVID-19. TCRdb passed the 5' RACE reads through MiXCR, listing each CDR3 protein once. This sample has 400,000 or so distinct CDR3 sequences, with 20% found just once. Sequenced: PBMCs or a T cell subset sorted from them (not recorded which). The receptors were sampled from an adult woman who had mild COVID-19 (a few samples of this study predate the infection). Cell type and time point are not known.

The chain couples TRBV15 to TRBJ2-1, with TRBD2 matching 8 bases. This CDR3 has 16 residues. V trimming: 1 base; J trimming: 7 bases; junction bases outside the gene matches: 9. CDR1 LNHNV and CDR2 YYDKDF come from the germline V gene (reference sequence). The CDR3 is CATSRVREGHWNEQFF. The CDR3 nucleotides are TGTGCCACCAGCAGAGTACGGGAGGGCCATTGGAATGAGCAGTTCTTC. The whole variable domain, filled in from reference TRBV15 and TRBJ2-1, reads DAMVIQNPRYQVTQFGKPVTLSCSQTLNHNVMYWYQQKSSQAPKLLFHYYDKDFNNEADTPDNFQSRRPNTSFCFLDIRSPGLGDTAMYLCATSRVREGHWNEQFFGPGTRLTVL.

This clonotype was counted a few times. The rearrangement joins TRBV9 to TRBJ2-1; no reliable D call. Trimming took 0 bases from V and 4 from J, leaving 11 bases between them. Germline CDR1 is SGDLS and CDR2 is YYNGEE. There are 15 residues in the CDR3. The DNA of the CDR3 is TGTGCCAGCAGCGTAGCCCCAGTTACGTACAATGAGCAGTTCTTC. It yields the protein CASSVAPVTYNEQFF.

In this sample, this clonotype turned up a few times. The V and J genes are TRBV12-3 or TRBV12-4 and TRBJ1-2; D is undetermined. CDR3 length: 13 amino acids. Trimming removed 1 base at V and 4 bases at J, with 7 bases between. CDR3 nucleotides: TGTGCCAGCAGTTTAGGGTTGGGCTATGGCTACACCTTC. This sequence encodes CASSLGLGYGYTF.

The table lists this clonotype with a few counts. The V call is TRBV12-3 or TRBV12-4, the J call TRBJ2-4, with D possibly matching TRBD2 (6 bases). V was clipped by 3 bases and J by 5 bases, with 11 bases between them. This CDR3 has 14 amino acids. DNA of the CDR3: TGTGCCAGCAGTTTTGGGGGGTTCCAAAACATTCAGTACTTC. It is translated as CASSFGGFQNIQYF.

This clonotype was detected a few times. The V and J genes are TRBV2 and TRBJ2-1; D is ambiguous. V lost 4 bases, J lost 0 bases, and 7 bases lay in between. The germline V gene encodes CDR1 SNHLY and CDR2 FYNNEI. CDR3 length: 14 residues. The CDR3 reads CASSVRSSYNEQFF. CDR3 bases: TGTGCCAGCAGTGTTCGGAGCTCCTACAATGAGCAGTTCTTC.

On this clonotype: Sequence at one end of the junction differs from germline and may be a read error. The rearrangement joins TRBV24-1 to TRBJ2-2; D may be TRBD1 (5 bases). Germline-derived CDR1 and CDR2 are KGHDR and SFDVKD. This CDR3 spans 16 amino acids. The CDR3 DNA sequence: TGTGCCACCAGCGATTTAAAGGGGCGAGGCACCGGGGAGCTGTTTTTT. It encodes CATSDLKGRGTGELFF.

This clonotype was seen more than once but under ten times. V and J are TRBV18 and TRBJ2-5; 10 bases agree with TRBD2. CDR3 size: 14 residues. The junction had 1 base not matched to a gene; V was cut back by 6 bases and J by 0 bases. Germline CDR1 reads KGHSH; CDR2 reads LQKENI. The CDR3 loop is CASSTSGYQETQYF. CDR3 nucleotides: TGTGCCAGCTCGACTAGCGGGTACCAAGAGACCCAGTACTTC.

The gene calls are TRBV20-1 and TRBJ2-1; 7 bases are shared with TRBD2. The V and J ends lost 1 base and 0 bases, in that order; junction bases with no gene match: 3. Germline lookup yields CDR1 DFQATT and CDR2 SNEGSKA (reference sequence). The CDR3 spans 15 residues. The CDR3 here is CSARVGGSSYNEQFF. The DNA for the CDR3 is TGCAGTGCTAGAGTAGGCGGGAGCTCCTACAATGAGCAGTTCTTC.

This clonotype was seen a single time. This chain joins TRBV13 and TRBJ2-5; D remains unclear. The V gene lost 3 bases and the J gene lost 8 bases, with 7 bases spanning the gap. The V gene's germline CDR1 is PRHDT and CDR2 FYEKMQ (reference sequence). CDR3 length equals 11 residues. Written as DNA, the CDR3 is TGTGCCAGCAGCTTTGACCAAACCCAGTACTTC. Translated: CASSFDQTQYF.

The rearrangement links TRBV12-3 or TRBV12-4 to TRBJ2-1; tentative D call: TRBD1 (7 bases). The CDR3 covers 13 residues. V was clipped by 1 base and J by 8 bases, with 9 bases between them. In DNA, the CDR3 is TGTGCCAGCAGTTTAGGCAGGGGGGATGAGCAGTTCTTC. It specifies CASSLGRGDEQFF.

In the case of this clonotype: A much larger clone differs by one base, so this may be a read error. The chain recombines TRBV12-3 or TRBV12-4 with TRBJ2-1, with TRBD2 as a possible D gene (5 bases). Trimming shortened V by 6 bases and J by 0 bases, and 12 bases separated the two germline ends. This CDR3 is 15 amino acids long. CDR3 DNA sequence: TGTGCCAGCAGCGTTAGCGCGAGCTCCTACAATGAGCAGTTCTTC. Protein: CASSVSASSYNEQFF.

V and J are TRBV14 and TRBJ2-1; D not resolved. Germline V gene lookup returns CDR1 SGHDN and CDR2 FVKESK. Trimming cost V 0 bases and J 8 bases, with 11 bases left between them. The CDR3 is 14 residues long. CDR3 sequence: CASSQDGDEDEQFF. DNA for the CDR3: TGTGCCAGCAGCCAAGATGGGGATGAGGATGAGCAGTTCTTC.

This clonotype has a handful of counts. The chain joins TRBV12-3 or TRBV12-4 to TRBJ1-5; 7 positions match TRBD1. J lost 1 base, V lost 6 bases, and 0 bases had no gene match. This CDR3 comprises 13 residues. Here the CDR3 reads CASRGQSNQPQHF. In DNA, the CDR3 is TGTGCCAGCAGGGGACAGAGCAATCAGCCCCAGCATTTT.

This clonotype appeared a few times. The chain carries TRBV20-1 and TRBJ1-6; TRBD1 might be the D (6 bases). V lost 0 bases to trimming and J lost 8 bases, with 17 bases between them. Germline V CDR1 and CDR2: DFQATT, SNEGSKA (reference sequence). This CDR3 is 16 amino acids long. CDR3 bases: TGCAGTGCTAGAGATCTTGGCAGGGGAGTGGATTCACCCCTCCACTTT. Residues: CSARDLGRGVDSPLHF.

This clonotype was recorded many times. The chain employs TRBV18 and TRBJ2-5, with a possible D match to TRBD2 (5 bases). V dropped 3 bases and J dropped 5 bases, with 16 bases sitting between them. The length of the CDR3 is 15 residues. Germline lookup yields CDR1 KGHSH and CDR2 LQKENI. Here the CDR3 reads CASSPPTPPGETQYF. CDR3 sequence (DNA): TGTGCCAGCTCACCGCCGACTCCCCCGGGGGAGACCCAGTACTTC.

Only a few counts were recorded for this clonotype. The rearrangement uses TRBV7-9 and TRBJ1-1, with a possible D match to TRBD1 (6 bases). Trimming pared 5 bases from V and 4 bases from J, leaving 17 bases between. The CDR3 totals 15 residues. Germline CDR1 SEHNR, CDR2 FQNEAQ (reference sequence). The CDR3 bases are TGTGCCAGCAGCCCATTCGACAGGCGGGCCACTGAAGCTTTCTTT. As protein: CASSPFDRRATEAFF.

The J gene is TRBJ2-2, the V gene TRBV20-1, with D unresolved. The length of the CDR3 is 14 residues. Trimming pared 3 bases from V and 1 base from J, leaving 9 bases between. Germline-derived CDR1 and CDR2 are DFQATT and SNEGSKA (reference sequence). This CDR3 is CSASQSGNTGELFF. The DNA for the CDR3 is TGCAGTGCTAGTCAAAGTGGGAACACCGGGGAGCTGTTTTTT.

In its sample, this clonotype is medium-sized. The CDR3 DNA follows: TGTGCCAGCAGCCAACCGGGACAGGGGTCCTACGAGCAGTACTTC. It yields the protein CASSQPGQGSYEQYF. The J gene is TRBJ2-7, the V gene TRBV3-1; 10 nucleotides match TRBD1. This CDR3 spans 15 amino acids. The V gene end was trimmed by 2 bases and the J gene end by 1 base; junction bases not matched to a gene: 2. Germline CDR1 is LGHDT and CDR2 is YNNKEL (reference sequence).

The V and J genes are TRBV6-5 and TRBJ2-5; D is perhaps TRBD2 (6 bases). From germline, CDR1 is MNHEY and CDR2 SVGAGI. Trimming stripped 4 bases from V and 5 bases from J, with 20 bases between. CDR3 length: 16 residues. CDR3 region: CASSSGTPVIGETQYF. The CDR3 coding sequence is TGTGCCAGCAGTTCCGGGACTCCTGTTATAGGGGAGACCCAGTACTTC.

There are a few counts of this clonotype. The chain recombines TRBV5-1 with TRBJ2-1, with 10 bases aligning to TRBD2. The V gene's germline CDR1 is SGHRS and CDR2 YFSETQ. This CDR3 contains 15 residues. V shed 4 bases, J shed 5 bases, and the junction held 6 bases outside the gene matches. CDR3 sequence: CASSLGGLADNEQFF. CDR3 in DNA: TGCGCCAGCAGCCTCGGAGGACTAGCGGACAATGAGCAGTTCTTC.

This chain uses TRBV3-1 with TRBJ2-1; 8 positions match TRBD2. The CDR3 is 13 residues long. Germline values: CDR1 LGHDT, CDR2 YNNKEL (reference sequence). V shed 5 bases, J shed 7 bases, and the junction held 4 bases outside the gene matches. CDR3 amino acids: CASSVGLGNEQFF. The CDR3 DNA is TGTGCCAGCAGCGTGGGACTAGGAAATGAGCAGTTCTTC.

The chain is built from TRBV10-3 and TRBJ2-7, with 9 bases aligning to TRBD2. J was trimmed by 6 bases and V by 10 bases; bases with no gene match: 10. The germline V gene has CDR1 ENHRY and CDR2 SYGVKD. This CDR3 comprises 13 residues. Here the CDR3 DNA reads TGTGCCAGCGGGAGGGACAGACCAAGCGAGCAGTACTTC. Translation: CASGRDRPSEQYF.

This chain connects TRBV7-8 to TRBJ2-3; 8 bases agree with TRBD2. Germline values: CDR1 SGHVS, CDR2 FQNEAQ. The CDR3 covers 16 residues. V gave up 5 bases and J gave up 1 base; unmatched junction bases: 8. Written as DNA, the CDR3 is TGTGCCAGCAGCCCGACGTCGGGGGGGGGCACAGATACGCAGTATTTT. Translation: CASSPTSGGGTDTQYF.

This clonotype showed up just a few times. V and J are TRBV3-1 and TRBJ1-1, with D perhaps TRBD1 (6 bases). Germline V gives CDR1 LGHDT, CDR2 YNNKEL (reference sequence). The ends were cut back, 1 base at V and 4 bases at J, with 16 bases in the middle. The CDR3 runs 16 residues. CDR3 loop: CASSQVSGVRATEAFF. In DNA, the CDR3 is TGTGCCAGCAGCCAAGTTTCAGGGGTGAGAGCCACTGAAGCTTTCTTT.

CDR3 residues: CASSFDRRYNSPLHF. The CDR3 nucleotides read TGTGCCAGCAGTTTCGACAGGAGGTATAATTCACCCCTCCACTTT. The chain joins TRBV12-3 or TRBV12-4 to TRBJ1-6; possible D gene TRBD1, 6 bases. V dropped 3 bases and J dropped 4 bases, with 10 bases sitting between them. The CDR3 totals 15 residues.